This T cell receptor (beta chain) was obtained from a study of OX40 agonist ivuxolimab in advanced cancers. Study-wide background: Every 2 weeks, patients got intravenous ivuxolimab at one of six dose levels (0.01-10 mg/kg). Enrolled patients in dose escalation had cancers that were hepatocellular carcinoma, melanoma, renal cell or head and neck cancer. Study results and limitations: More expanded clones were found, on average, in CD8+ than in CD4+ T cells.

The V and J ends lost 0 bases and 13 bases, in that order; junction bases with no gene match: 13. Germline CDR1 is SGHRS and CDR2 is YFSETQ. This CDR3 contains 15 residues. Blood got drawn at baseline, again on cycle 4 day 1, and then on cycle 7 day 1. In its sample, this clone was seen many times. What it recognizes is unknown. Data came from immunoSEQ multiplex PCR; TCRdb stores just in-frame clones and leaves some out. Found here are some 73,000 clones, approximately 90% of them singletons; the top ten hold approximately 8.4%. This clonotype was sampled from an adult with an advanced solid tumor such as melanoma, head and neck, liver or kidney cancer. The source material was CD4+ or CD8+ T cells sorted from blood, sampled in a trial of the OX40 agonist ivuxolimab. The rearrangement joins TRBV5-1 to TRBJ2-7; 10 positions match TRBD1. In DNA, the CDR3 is TGCGCCAGCAGCTTGGTGGGGGGACAGGGGACCCTTTCTTACTTC. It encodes CASSLVGGQGTLSYF.